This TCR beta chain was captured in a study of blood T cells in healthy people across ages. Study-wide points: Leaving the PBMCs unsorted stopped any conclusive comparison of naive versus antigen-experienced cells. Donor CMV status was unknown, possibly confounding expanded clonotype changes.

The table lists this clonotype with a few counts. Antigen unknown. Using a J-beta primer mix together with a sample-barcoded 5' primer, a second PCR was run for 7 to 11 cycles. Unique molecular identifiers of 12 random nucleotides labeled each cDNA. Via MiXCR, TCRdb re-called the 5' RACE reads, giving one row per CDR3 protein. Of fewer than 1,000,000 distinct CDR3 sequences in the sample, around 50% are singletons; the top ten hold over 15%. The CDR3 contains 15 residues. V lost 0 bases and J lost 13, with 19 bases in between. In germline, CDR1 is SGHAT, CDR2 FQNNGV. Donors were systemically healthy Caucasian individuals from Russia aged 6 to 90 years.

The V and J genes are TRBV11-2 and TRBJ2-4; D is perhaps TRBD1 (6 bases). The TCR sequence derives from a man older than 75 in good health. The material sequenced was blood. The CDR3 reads CASSLETGPAFEQYF. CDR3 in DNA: TGTGCCAGCAGCTTAGAAACAGGGCCGGCTTTTGAGCAGTACTTC.